This T cell receptor beta chain was captured in a study of post-analysis software for immune sequencing data. Study-wide points: Normalized Chao1 diversity was significantly lower in multiple sclerosis patients than in controls. Relative to controls, patients had a few TRBV segments at higher frequency, with TRBV5-6, TRBV5-1 and TRBV20-1 among these.

cDNA libraries for TCR beta contained unique molecular identifiers. TCRdb independently ran MiXCR on the PCR reads; one entry per CDR3 protein. The sample contains about 560,000 distinct CDR3 sequences, 44% of which appear only once. Unmatched junction bases numbered 12, after V lost 5 bases and J lost 2 bases. In germline, CDR1 is SGHTA, CDR2 FQGNSA. CDR3 length: 16 amino acids. For this clonotype: The antigen is not known.

The specimen was blood. The chain couples TRBV7-2 to TRBJ2-7, with 7 nucleotides matching TRBD1. This receptor was identified in a girl aged 10 to 17 with multiple sclerosis. CDR3 sequence: CASSNTGDPSPYEQYF. The DNA of the CDR3 is TGTGCCAGCAGCAATACAGGGGACCCTTCTCCCTACGAGCAGTACTTC.